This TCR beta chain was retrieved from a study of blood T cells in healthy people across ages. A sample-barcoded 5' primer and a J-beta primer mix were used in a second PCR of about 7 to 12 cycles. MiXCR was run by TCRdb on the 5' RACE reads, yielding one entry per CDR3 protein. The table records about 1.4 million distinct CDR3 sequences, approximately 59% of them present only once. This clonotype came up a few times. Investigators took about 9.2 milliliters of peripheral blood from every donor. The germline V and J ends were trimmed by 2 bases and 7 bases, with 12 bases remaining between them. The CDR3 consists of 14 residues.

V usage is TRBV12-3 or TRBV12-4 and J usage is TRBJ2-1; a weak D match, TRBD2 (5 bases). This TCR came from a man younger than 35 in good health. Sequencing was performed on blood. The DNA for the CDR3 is TGTGCCAGCAGTTTATCGGCCCGAGGGAATGAGCAGTTCTTC. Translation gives CASSLSARGNEQFF.